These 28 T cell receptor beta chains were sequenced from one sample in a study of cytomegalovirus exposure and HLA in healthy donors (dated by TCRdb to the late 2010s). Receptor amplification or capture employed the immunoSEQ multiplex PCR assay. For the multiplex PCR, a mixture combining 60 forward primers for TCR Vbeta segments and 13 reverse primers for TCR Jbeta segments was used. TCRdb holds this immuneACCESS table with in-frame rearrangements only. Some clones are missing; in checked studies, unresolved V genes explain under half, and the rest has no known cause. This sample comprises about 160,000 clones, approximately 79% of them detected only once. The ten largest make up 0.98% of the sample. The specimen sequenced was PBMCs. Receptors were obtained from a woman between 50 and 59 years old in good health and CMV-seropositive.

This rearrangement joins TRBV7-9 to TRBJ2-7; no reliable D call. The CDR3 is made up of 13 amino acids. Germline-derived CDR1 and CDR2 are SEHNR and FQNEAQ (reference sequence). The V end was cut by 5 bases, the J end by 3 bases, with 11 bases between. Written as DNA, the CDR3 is TGTGCCAGCAGCCTCGTCTCAGTCTACGAGCAGTACTTC. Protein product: CASSLVSVYEQYF.

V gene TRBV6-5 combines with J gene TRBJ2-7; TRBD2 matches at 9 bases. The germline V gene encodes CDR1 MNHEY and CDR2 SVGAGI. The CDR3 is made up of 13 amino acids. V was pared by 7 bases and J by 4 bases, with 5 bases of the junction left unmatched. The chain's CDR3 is CASKAGGPYEQYF. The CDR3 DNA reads TGTGCCAGCAAGGCGGGAGGGCCTTACGAGCAGTACTTC.

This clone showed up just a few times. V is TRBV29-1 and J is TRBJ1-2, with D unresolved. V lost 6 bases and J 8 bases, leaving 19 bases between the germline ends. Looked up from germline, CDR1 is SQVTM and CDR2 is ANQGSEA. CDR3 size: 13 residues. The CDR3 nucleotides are TGCAGCGTGACCGGGCCAGGAGGGAGCGGCTACACCTTC. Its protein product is CSVTGPGGSGYTF.

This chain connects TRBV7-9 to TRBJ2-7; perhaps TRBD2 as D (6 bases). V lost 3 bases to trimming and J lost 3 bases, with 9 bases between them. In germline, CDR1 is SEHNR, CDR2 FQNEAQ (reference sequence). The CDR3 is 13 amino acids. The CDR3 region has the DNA TGTGCCAGCAGCTTTTCCGGGGGCTACGAGCAGTACTTC. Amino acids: CASSFSGGYEQYF.

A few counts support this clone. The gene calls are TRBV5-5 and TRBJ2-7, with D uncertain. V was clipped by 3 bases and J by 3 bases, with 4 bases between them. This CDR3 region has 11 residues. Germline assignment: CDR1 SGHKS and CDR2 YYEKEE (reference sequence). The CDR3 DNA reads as TGTGCCAGCAGCTCTAACTACGAGCAGTACTTC. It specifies CASSSNYEQYF.

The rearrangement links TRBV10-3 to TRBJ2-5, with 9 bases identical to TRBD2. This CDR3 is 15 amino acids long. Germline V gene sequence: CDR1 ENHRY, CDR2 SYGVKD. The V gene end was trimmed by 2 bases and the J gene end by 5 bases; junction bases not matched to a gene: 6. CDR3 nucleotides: TGTGCCATCAGTGAGCGGGGGACTAGCTTTGAGACCCAGTACTTC. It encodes CAISERGTSFETQYF.

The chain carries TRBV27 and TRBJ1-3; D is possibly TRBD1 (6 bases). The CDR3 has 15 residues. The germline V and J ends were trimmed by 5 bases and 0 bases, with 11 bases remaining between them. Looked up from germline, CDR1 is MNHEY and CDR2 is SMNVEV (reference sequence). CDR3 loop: CASSPTGFSGNTIYF. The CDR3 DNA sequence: TGTGCCAGCAGTCCTACAGGGTTCTCTGGAAACACCATATATTTT.

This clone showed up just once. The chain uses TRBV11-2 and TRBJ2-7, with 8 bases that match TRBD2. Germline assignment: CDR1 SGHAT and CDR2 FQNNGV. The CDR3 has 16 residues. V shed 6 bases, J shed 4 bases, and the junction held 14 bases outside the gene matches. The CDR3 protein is CASSNIPGLDFYEQYF. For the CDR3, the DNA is TGTGCCAGCAGTAATATTCCGGGACTAGATTTTTACGAGCAGTACTTC.

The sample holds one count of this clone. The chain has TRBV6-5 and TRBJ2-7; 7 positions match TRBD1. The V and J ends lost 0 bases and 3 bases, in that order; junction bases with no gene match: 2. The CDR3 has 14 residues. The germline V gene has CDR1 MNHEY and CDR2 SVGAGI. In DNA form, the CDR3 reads TGTGCCAGCAGTTACTCGCGACAGGGCTACGAGCAGTACTTC. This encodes CASSYSRQGYEQYF.

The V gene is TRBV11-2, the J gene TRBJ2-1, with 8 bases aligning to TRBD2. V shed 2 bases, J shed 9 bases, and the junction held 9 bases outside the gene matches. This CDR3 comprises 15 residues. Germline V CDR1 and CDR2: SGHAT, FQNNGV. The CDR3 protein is CASSLMVAGLGEQFF. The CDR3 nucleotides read TGTGCCAGCAGCTTAATGGTAGCGGGGCTGGGTGAGCAGTTCTTC.

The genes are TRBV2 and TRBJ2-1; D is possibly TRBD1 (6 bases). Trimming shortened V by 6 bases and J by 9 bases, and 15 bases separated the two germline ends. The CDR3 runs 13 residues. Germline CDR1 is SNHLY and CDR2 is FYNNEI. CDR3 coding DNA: TGTGCCAGCAGAGCTACAGGGCTGGGTGAGCAGTTCTTC. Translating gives CASRATGLGEQFF.

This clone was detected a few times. The CDR3 reads CASSMRTGGYNEQFF. The CDR3 nucleotides are TGTGCCAGCAGTATGCGGACAGGGGGCTATAATGAGCAGTTCTTC. This sequence joins TRBV2 and TRBJ2-1, with 11 bases fitting TRBD1. The V segment lost 5 bases and the J segment 7 bases; nucleotides outside the gene matches: 7. The CDR3 length is 15 residues. Germline V gene lookup returns CDR1 SNHLY and CDR2 FYNNEI.

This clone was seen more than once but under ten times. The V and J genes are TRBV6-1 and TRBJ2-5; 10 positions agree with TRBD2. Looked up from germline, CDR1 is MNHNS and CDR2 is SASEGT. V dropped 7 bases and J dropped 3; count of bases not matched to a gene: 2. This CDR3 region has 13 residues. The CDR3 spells CASKLAGEETQYF. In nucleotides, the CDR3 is TGTGCCAGCAAGCTAGCGGGGGAAGAGACCCAGTACTTC.

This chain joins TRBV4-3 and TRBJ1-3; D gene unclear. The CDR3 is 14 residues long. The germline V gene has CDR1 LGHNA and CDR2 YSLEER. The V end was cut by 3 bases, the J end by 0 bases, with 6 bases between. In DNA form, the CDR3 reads TGCGCCAGCAGCCACGGGAGCTCTGGAAACACCATATATTTT. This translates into CASSHGSSGNTIYF.

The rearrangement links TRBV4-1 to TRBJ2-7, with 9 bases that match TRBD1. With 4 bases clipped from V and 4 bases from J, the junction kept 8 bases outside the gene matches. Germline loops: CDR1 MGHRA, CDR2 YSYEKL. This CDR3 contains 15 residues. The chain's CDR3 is CASSLITGGKYEQYF. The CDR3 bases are TGCGCCAGCAGCCTCATAACAGGGGGCAAGTACGAGCAGTACTTC.

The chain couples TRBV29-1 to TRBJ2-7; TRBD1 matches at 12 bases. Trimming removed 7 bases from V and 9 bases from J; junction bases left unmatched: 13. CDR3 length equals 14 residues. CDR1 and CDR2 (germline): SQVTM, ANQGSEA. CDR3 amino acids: CSARPGQGALAQYF. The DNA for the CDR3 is TGCAGCGCCCGACCGGGACAGGGGGCCTTGGCGCAGTACTTC.

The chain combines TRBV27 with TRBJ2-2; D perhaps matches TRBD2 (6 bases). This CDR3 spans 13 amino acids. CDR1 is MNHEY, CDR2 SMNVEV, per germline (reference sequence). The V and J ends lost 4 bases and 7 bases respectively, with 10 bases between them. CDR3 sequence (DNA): TGTGCCAGCAGTTCAGGAGGGCGCGGGGAGCTGTTTTTT. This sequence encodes CASSSGGRGELFF.

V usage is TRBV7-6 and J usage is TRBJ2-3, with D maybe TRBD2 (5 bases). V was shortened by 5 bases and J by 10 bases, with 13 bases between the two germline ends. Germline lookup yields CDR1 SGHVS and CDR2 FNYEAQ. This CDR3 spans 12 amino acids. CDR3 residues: CASSARGRAQYF. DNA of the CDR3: TGTGCCAGCAGCGCCCGCGGGCGGGCGCAGTATTTT.

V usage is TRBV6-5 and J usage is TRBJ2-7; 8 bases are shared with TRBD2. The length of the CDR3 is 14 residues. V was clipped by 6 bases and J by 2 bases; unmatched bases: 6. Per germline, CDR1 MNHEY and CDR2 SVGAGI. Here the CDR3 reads CASSAGGPPYEQYF. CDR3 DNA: TGTGCCAGCAGCGCGGGGGGCCCCCCCTACGAGCAGTACTTC.

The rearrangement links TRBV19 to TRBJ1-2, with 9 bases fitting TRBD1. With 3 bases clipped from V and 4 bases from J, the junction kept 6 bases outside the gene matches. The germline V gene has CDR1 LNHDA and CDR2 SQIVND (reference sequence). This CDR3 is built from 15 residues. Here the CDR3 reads CASSISSGQGYGYTF. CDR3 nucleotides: TGTGCCAGTAGTATCTCTTCGGGACAGGGCTATGGCTACACCTTC.

CDR3 sequence reads: CASKAALAGADTQYF. The DNA for the CDR3 is TGTGCCAGCAAGGCGGCACTAGCGGGAGCAGATACGCAGTATTTT. V gene TRBV2 combines with J gene TRBJ2-3, with TRBD2 matching over 11 bases. Germline V gives CDR1 SNHLY, CDR2 FYNNEI. This CDR3 is built from 15 residues. J lost 4 bases, V lost 7 bases, and 7 bases had no gene match.

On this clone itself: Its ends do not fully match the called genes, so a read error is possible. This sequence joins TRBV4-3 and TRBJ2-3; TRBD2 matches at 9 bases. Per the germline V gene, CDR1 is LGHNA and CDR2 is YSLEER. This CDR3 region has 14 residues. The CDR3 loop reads CASTQAGGEDTQYF. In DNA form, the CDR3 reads TGCGCCAGCACCCAAGCGGGGGGAGAGGATACGCAGTATTTT.

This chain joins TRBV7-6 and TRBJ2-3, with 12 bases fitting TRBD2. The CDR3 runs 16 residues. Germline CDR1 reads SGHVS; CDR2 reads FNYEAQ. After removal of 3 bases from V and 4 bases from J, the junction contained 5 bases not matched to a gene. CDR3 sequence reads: CASSFASGRAPDTQYF. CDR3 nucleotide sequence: TGTGCCAGCAGCTTCGCTAGCGGGAGGGCCCCAGATACGCAGTATTTT.

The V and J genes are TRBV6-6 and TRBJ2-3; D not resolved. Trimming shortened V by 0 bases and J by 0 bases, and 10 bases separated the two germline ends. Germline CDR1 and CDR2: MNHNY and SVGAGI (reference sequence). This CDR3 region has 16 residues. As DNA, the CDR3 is TGTGCCAGCAGTTACTCCCTCCGAGATAGCACAGATACGCAGTATTTT. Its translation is CASSYSLRDSTDTQYF.

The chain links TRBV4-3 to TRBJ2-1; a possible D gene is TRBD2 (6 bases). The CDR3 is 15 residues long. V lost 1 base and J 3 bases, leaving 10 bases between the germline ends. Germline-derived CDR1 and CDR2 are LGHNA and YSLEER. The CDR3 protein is CASSQAGLVYNEQFF. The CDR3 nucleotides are TGCGCCAGCAGCCAAGCGGGACTGGTCTACAATGAGCAGTTCTTC.

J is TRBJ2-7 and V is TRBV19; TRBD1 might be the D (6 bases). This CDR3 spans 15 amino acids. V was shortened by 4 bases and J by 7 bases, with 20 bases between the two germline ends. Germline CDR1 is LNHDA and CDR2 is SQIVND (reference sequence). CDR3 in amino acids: CASSKDRSTTGEQYF. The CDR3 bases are TGTGCCAGTAGTAAAGACAGGAGTACGACGGGGGAGCAGTACTTC.

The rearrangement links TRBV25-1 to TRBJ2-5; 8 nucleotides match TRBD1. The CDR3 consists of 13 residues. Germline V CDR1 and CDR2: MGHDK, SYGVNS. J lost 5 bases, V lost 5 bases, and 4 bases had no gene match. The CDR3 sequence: CASSWTGRETQYF. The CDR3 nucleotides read TGTGCCAGCAGTTGGACAGGGAGGGAGACCCAGTACTTC.

The CDR3 loop is CATSPLTGELFF. In DNA, the CDR3 is TGTGCCACTTCCCCCTTAACCGGGGAGCTGTTTTTT. The chain employs TRBV27 and TRBJ2-2; no clear D. The V gene lost 10 bases and the J gene lost 5 bases, with 11 bases spanning the gap. Germline V gene data show CDR1 as MNHEY and CDR2 as SMNVEV (reference sequence). The CDR3 sequence is 12 residues long.